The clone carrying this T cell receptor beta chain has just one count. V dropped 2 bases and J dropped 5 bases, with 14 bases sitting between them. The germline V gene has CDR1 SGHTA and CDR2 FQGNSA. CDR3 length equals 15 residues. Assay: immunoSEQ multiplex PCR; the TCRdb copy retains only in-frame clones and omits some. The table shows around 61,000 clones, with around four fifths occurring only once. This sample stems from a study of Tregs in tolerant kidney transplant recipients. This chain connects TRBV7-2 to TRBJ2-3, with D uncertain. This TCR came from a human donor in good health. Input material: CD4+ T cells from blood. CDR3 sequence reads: CASSLPPPDQDTQYF. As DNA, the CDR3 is TGTGCCAGCAGCTTACCTCCCCCGGACCAAGATACGCAGTATTTT.